Included here is one T cell receptor beta chain sequence, with context. The antigen is not known. Sequenced by immunoSEQ multiplex PCR; TCRdb stores in-frame clones only, minus some. The sample includes 300,000 to 350,000 clones, about 77% of them seen just once. The data were obtained in a study of cytotoxic CD8 clonotypes in ibrutinib-treated CLL. Study at large: Responses comprised some 24 partial and 2 complete; at median approximately 72 months, 14 remained remitted and roughly 12 progressed. Findings and caveats of the study: The public clonotypes identified were infrequent and showed contraction or stability on treatment.

The clonotype comes from a human donor with chronic lymphocytic leukemia. Specimen: PBMCs, collected before ibrutinib treatment.

As DNA, the CDR3 is TGTGCCAGCAGTGAAGCGCTTCAGGGGCCCTCCTACGAGCAGTACTTC. Its translation is CASSEALQGPSYEQYF. The chain recombines TRBV2 with TRBJ2-7; possibly TRBD1 for D (6 bases). This CDR3 spans 16 amino acids. Germline CDR1 reads SNHLY; CDR2 reads FYNNEI. Trimming removed 0 bases from V and 0 bases from J, with 12 bases in between.